The rows below give T cell receptor beta chains drawn from one sample of a study of cytomegalovirus exposure and HLA in healthy donors. Generated by immunoSEQ multiplex PCR, the TCRdb table keeps only in-frame clones and is missing some. Among tens of thousands of clones listed, roughly 61% were seen once. The sample was PBMCs. The source is a woman in her thirties or forties in good health and CMV-seropositive. The CDR3 runs from the conserved cysteine through the conserved F or W. Fields, in order: D gene, V gene, J gene, clone size, CDR3 protein, CDR3 DNA. D genes are given only for firm matches. Only some rows state a clone size, as once, few, many or a class for expanded clones.

>TRBD2|TRBV28|TRBJ2-2|.
CASRGTSGLGTGELFF
TGTGCCAGCAGGGGGACTAGCGGGTTGGGCACCGGGGAGCTGTTTTTT
>.|TRBV27|TRBJ2-6|few
CASSLAVGANVLTF
TGTGCCAGCAGTTTAGCAGTGGGGGCCAACGTCCTGACTTTC
>.|TRBV16|TRBJ1-1|.
CASSLQGGHTEAFF
TGTGCCAGCAGCCTACAGGGTGGACACACTGAAGCTTTCTTT
>TRBD1|TRBV18|TRBJ2-7|.
CASSPQGTGSSSYEQYF
TGTGCCAGCTCACCACAAGGGACAGGGTCTTCCTCCTACGAGCAGTACTTC
>TRBD1|TRBV11-2|TRBJ2-7|.
CASSSGQGAWEQYF
TGTGCCAGCAGCTCCGGACAGGGGGCGTGGGAGCAGTACTTC
>.|TRBV5-1|TRBJ2-7|.
CASRVQTTSLEQYF
TGCGCCAGCAGGGTACAGACAACATCACTCGAGCAGTACTTC
>.|TRBV7-2|TRBJ2-1|.
CASSLAGGAYNEQFF
TGTGCCAGCAGCTTAGCAGGGGGGGCCTACAATGAGCAGTTCTTC
>TRBD1|TRBV4-3|TRBJ2-1|.
CASSQVWDSSSYNEQFF
TGCGCCAGCAGCCAAGTATGGGACAGTAGCTCCTACAATGAGCAGTTCTTC
>.|TRBV7-9|TRBJ2-2|.
CASSSSLTGELFF
TGTGCCAGCAGCTCGAGTCTCACCGGGGAGCTGTTTTTT
>TRBD2|TRBV28|TRBJ2-1|.
CASSFGGRLYNEQFF
TGTGCCAGCAGTTTTGGCGGGAGACTCTACAATGAGCAGTTCTTC
>TRBD2|TRBV18|TRBJ2-2|few
CASSPTRWREGHSSNTGELFF
TGTGCCAGCTCACCCACCCGTTGGCGGGAGGGCCATTCTTCGAACACCGGGGAGCTGTTTTTT
>TRBD1|TRBV10-1|TRBJ2-5|.
CASREGTGPPRCQETQYF
TGCGCCAGCAGGGAAGGGACAGGGCCTCCCCGCTGCCAAGAGACCCAGTACTTC
>.|TRBV10-2|TRBJ2-5|.
CASTTDPQGTQYF
TGCGCCAGCACCACCGACCCGCAGGGGACCCAGTACTTC
>.|TRBV25-1|TRBJ2-1|.
CASSPDNEQFF
TGTGCCAGCAGTCCCGACAATGAGCAGTTCTTC
>TRBD1|TRBV27|TRBJ1-2|.
CASSSDPPWTGGYGYTF
TGTGCCAGCAGTTCGGACCCACCCTGGACAGGGGGCTATGGCTACACCTTC
>.|TRBV4-3|TRBJ1-2|.
CASSITREGYGYTF
TGCGCCAGCAGCATAACTCGAGAGGGCTATGGCTACACCTTC
>TRBD1|TRBV28|TRBJ1-1|.
CASSLMDRAGTEAFF
TGTGCCAGCAGTTTAATGGACAGGGCTGGCACTGAAGCTTTCTTT
>.|TRBV19|TRBJ1-5|.
CASSTGWNQPQHF
TGTGCCAGTTCTACAGGGTGGAATCAGCCCCAGCATTTT
>.|TRBV2|TRBJ1-1|.
CATLRVRDTEAFF
TGTGCCACCCTTCGGGTGAGGGACACTGAAGCTTTCTTT
>TRBD1|TRBV5-6|TRBJ1-5|.
CASSKRDRANQPQHF
TGTGCCAGCAGCAAAAGGGACAGGGCTAATCAGCCCCAGCATTTT
>TRBD2|TRBV10-3|TRBJ2-2|.
CAIPSTSRLGTGELFF
TGTGCCATTCCTTCGACTAGCCGGTTAGGTACCGGGGAGCTGTTTTTT
>TRBD2|TRBV4-2|TRBJ2-3|.
CASSQVTSGRGTDTQYF
TGTGCCAGCAGCCAAGTCACTAGCGGGAGAGGTACAGATACGCAGTATTTT
>TRBD1|TRBV7-8|TRBJ1-2|few
CASSLGLGQVRGYTF
TGTGCCAGCAGCTTAGGTTTAGGACAGGTTCGTGGCTACACCTTC
>.|TRBV7-9|TRBJ1-2|once
CASRDNGQGGYTF
TGTGCCAGCAGAGATAATGGCCAGGGCGGCTACACCTTC
>.|TRBV28|TRBJ2-7|few
CASSVSGTNSLFQYF
TGTGCCAGCAGTGTTTCCGGGACAAACTCCCTTTTCCAGTACTTC
>TRBD1|TRBV27|TRBJ2-7|.
CASRRQGWTYEQYF
TGTGCCAGCAGGCGACAGGGGTGGACCTACGAGCAGTACTTC
>TRBD1|TRBV19|TRBJ1-5|.
CASSIGRAGGNGNQPQHF
TGTGCCAGTAGTATAGGAAGGGCAGGGGGCAATGGCAATCAGCCCCAGCATTTT
>.|TRBV7-9|TRBJ2-5|.
CASSSPPTSQETQYF
TGTGCCAGCAGCTCCCCGCCGACAAGTCAAGAGACCCAGTACTTC
>.|TRBV7-8|TRBJ2-7|once
CASRGGVGVGYEQYF
TGTGCCAGCAGAGGGGGGGTGGGAGTAGGCTACGAGCAGTACTTC
>.|TRBV6-6|TRBJ1-6|.
CASNNEAGSPLHF
TGTGCCAGCAACAACGAGGCGGGTTCACCCCTCCACTTT
>.|TRBV11-2|TRBJ2-3|.
CASSSGSFVVTQYF
TGTGCCAGCAGCTCCGGGTCGTTCGTAGTCACGCAGTATTTT
>TRBD2|TRBV4-1|TRBJ2-1|few
CASSLIGLAGPLSYNEQFF
TGCGCCAGCAGCCTCATAGGACTAGCGGGACCCCTTTCCTACAATGAGCAGTTCTTC
>.|TRBV30|TRBJ1-1|.
CAWRFNRDTEAFF
TGTGCCTGGAGGTTTAACAGGGATACTGAAGCTTTCTTT
>TRBD1|TRBV11-2|TRBJ2-3|once
CASSPGDRAFGDTQYF
TGTGCCAGCAGCCCCGGGGACAGGGCGTTCGGAGATACGCAGTATTTT
>TRBD1|TRBV5-6|TRBJ2-3|.
CASSFTGATDTQYF
TGTGCCAGCAGCTTTACAGGGGCGACAGATACGCAGTATTTT
>TRBD2|TRBV18|TRBJ2-5|few
CASSPGGSETQYF
TGTGCCAGCTCACCGGGGGGGTCGGAGACCCAGTACTTC
>.|TRBV6-6|TRBJ1-4|few
CASSYGAGATNEKLFF
TGTGCCAGCAGTTACGGGGCAGGAGCAACTAATGAAAAACTGTTTTTT
>TRBD2|TRBV28|TRBJ2-7|.
CASTTLGREVNYEQYF
TGTGCCAGCACCACCCTTGGGCGGGAGGTCAACTACGAGCAGTACTTC
>TRBD2|TRBV5-1|TRBJ2-7|.
CASSPSGMSFYEQYF
TGCGCCAGCAGCCCTAGCGGGATGAGCTTCTACGAGCAGTACTTC
>TRBD2|TRBV7-8|TRBJ2-3|.
CVSSLAGLSTDTQYF
TGTGTCAGCAGCTTAGCGGGACTCAGCACAGATACGCAGTATTTT
>TRBD1|TRBV11-2|TRBJ1-1|.
CASSLLLTGGLTEAFF
TGTGCCAGCAGCTTACTACTGACAGGGGGCCTAACTGAAGCTTTCTTT
>TRBD1|TRBV7-7|TRBJ2-7|few
CASSFGQGNYEQYF
TGTGCCAGCAGCTTTGGACAGGGTAACTACGAGCAGTACTTC
>.|TRBV5-4|TRBJ1-1|.
CASSLGGGEGPNTEAFF
TGTGCCAGCAGCCTGGGTGGAGGGGAAGGGCCTAACACTGAAGCTTTCTTT
>TRBD2|TRBV4-3|TRBJ2-1|.
CASSQIAGGSYNEQFF
TGCGCCAGCAGCCAAATAGCGGGAGGCTCCTACAATGAGCAGTTCTTC
>TRBD2|TRBV29-1|TRBJ2-2|.
CSVESGEITGELFF
TGCAGCGTTGAGAGCGGGGAGATCACCGGGGAGCTGTTTTTT